This TCR beta chain was recovered during a study of CD8+CD57+ T cells in acquired aplastic anemia. Individuals selected for sequencing had exhibited CD8+CD57+ cell expansion on flow cytometry. The study profiled TCR beta VDJ and CDR3 using genomic DNA as template. TCRdb passed the reads through MiXCR, listing each CDR3 protein once. This repertoire shows 160,000 or so distinct CDR3 sequences, more than 40% found once; its top ten account for 25% to 35%. The CDR3 spans 16 residues. The germline V gene has CDR1 SGHVS and CDR2 FQNEAQ. With regard to this clonotype: Sequence at one end of the junction differs from germline and may be a read error.

Material for sequencing was sorted CD4+, CD8+, or CD8+CD57+ T cells (not recorded which) from PBMCs. The sequence derives from a human donor with aplastic anemia. The V call is TRBV7-8, the J call TRBJ2-7, with 9 bases that match TRBD2. CDR3 amino acids: CANSLGASGADYEQYF. The CDR3 region has the DNA TGTGCCAACAGCTTAGGGGCTAGCGGGGCAGACTACGAGCAGTACTTC.